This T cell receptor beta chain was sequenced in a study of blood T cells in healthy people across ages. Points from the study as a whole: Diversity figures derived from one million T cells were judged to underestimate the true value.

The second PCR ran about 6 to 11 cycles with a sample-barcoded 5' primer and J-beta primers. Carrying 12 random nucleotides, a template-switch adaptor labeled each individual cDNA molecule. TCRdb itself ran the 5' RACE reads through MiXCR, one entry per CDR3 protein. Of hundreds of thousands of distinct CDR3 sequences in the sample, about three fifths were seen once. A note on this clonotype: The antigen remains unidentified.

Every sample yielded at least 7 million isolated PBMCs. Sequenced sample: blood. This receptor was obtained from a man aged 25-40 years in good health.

The CDR3 here is CASSQERGSGTAIMNTEAFF. The CDR3 bases are TGCGCCAGCAGCCAAGAGCGCGGCTCCGGGACAGCTATAATGAACACTGAAGCTTTCTTT. The V and J genes are TRBV4-3 and TRBJ1-1, with 7 bases aligning to TRBD1. This CDR3 region has 20 residues. Looked up from germline, CDR1 is LGHNA and CDR2 is YSLEER. Trimming cost V 0 bases and J 0 bases; bases outside gene matches: 16.